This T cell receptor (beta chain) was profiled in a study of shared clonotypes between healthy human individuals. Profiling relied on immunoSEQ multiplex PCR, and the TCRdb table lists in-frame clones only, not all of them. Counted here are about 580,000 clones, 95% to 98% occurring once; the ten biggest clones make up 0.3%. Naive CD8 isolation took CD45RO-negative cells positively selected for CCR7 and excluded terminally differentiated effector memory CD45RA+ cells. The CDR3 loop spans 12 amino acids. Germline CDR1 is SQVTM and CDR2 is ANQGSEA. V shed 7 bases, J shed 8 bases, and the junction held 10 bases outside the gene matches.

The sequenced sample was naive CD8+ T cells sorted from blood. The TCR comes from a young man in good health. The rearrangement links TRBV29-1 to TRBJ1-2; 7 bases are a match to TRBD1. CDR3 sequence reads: CSGVGQSLGYTF. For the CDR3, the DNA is TGCAGCGGGGTGGGACAGAGCCTCGGCTACACCTTC.